One TCR beta chain is described in this entry. No antigen is known for it. These data come from a study of regulatory and conventional T cells in RAG deficiency. Study conclusions and caveats: Compared with controls, unique Treg TCR beta sequences dropped around 100-fold in Omenn syndrome and CID/AS. RAG-deficient patients showed markedly lower Shannon entropy and higher Simpson indices than control T-cell subsets. Patient subsets had shorter CDR3s; Omenn Treg-Tconv overlap exceeded 85%.

The CDR3 spans 14 residues. The ends were cut back, 8 bases at V and 6 bases at J, with 17 bases in the middle. Germline V gene lookup returns CDR1 LNHDA and CDR2 SQIVND (reference sequence). Using immunoSEQ multiplex PCR, the repertoire was profiled, and TCRdb retains in-frame clones only, with some absent. The sample has roughly 20,000 clones; roughly 87% are singletons. Regulatory T cells were sorted from blood as CD4+ CD25-high CD127-low cells. This sample also belongs to another study, concerning regulatory T cells. That work adds: The primer mix had 52 TRBV and 13 TRBJ primers. Skewed V and J usage and few unique V-J pairs marked patient repertoires, most in Tregs.

The sequencing sample was made of Tregs sorted from blood. The chain links TRBV19 to TRBJ2-1; D possibly matches TRBD1 or TRBD2 (5 bases each). The source is a human donor in good health. This chain's CDR3 is CASSPRGRANEQFF. CDR3 nucleotides: TGTGCCAGTTCCCCACGGGGCCGGGCCAATGAGCAGTTCTTC.